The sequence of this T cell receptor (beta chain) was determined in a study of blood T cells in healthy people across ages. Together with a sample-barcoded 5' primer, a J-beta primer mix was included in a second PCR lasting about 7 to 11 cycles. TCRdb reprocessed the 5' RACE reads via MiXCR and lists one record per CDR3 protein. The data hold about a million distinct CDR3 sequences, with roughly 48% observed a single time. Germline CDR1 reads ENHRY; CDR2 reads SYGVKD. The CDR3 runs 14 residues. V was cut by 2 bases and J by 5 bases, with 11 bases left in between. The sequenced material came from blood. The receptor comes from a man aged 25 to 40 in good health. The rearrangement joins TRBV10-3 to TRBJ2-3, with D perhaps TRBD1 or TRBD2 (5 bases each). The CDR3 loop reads CAISEGLGEDTQYF. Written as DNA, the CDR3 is TGTGCCATCAGTGAGGGGTTGGGGGAAGATACGCAGTATTTT.